This T cell receptor (beta chain) was observed in a study of T cells after yellow fever vaccination. Study-level results: The study re-detected most primary-vaccination clones after the booster (approximately 96% CD4, 80% to 90% CD8).

In this sample, this clonotype turned up a few times. Its specificity is not known. 5'RACE template switching generated TCR cDNA, adding a universal primer site and UMIs. TCRdb re-called the 5' RACE reads with MiXCR, one entry per CDR3 protein. The sample has some 200,000 distinct CDR3 sequences, 11% seen once. The CDR3 is 14 amino acids. V lost 3 bases and J lost 9; bases outside the gene matches: 4. Germline-derived CDR1 and CDR2 are MNHEY and SVGAGI. The sample consisted of CD8+ T cells sorted from PBMCs, taken 15 days after the yellow fever booster vaccination. This TCR derives from a man aged 18 to 30 who received the YFV17D yellow fever vaccine. This chain uses TRBV6-5 with TRBJ1-6; 8 nucleotides line up with TRBD1. The CDR3 reads CASSYTGGGSPLHF. In DNA, the CDR3 is TGTGCCAGCAGTTATACAGGGGGAGGTTCACCCCTCCACTTT.